This T cell receptor beta chain emerged from a study of cytomegalovirus exposure and HLA in healthy donors. The CDR3 consists of 17 residues. Unmatched junction bases numbered 5, after V lost 3 bases and J lost 2 bases. Per the germline V gene, CDR1 is LGHNA and CDR2 is YSLEER. It was with 60 Vbeta and 13 Jbeta primers that the PCR ran. Some clones are missing from TCRdb's copy, which holds only in-frame ones; the method was immunoSEQ multiplex PCR. The table shows 150,000 to 200,000 clones, with 65% to 85% occurring only once. Sequencing was carried out using PBMCs. The receptor was isolated from a woman aged 40 to 49 in good health and CMV-seropositive. The genes are TRBV4-3 and TRBJ2-3; TRBD2 matches 13 bases. CDR3 nucleotides: TGCGCCAGCAGCCACAGACTAGCGGGGGGCTACACAGATACGCAGTATTTT. Its protein product is CASSHRLAGGYTDTQYF.